Below are 14 T cell receptor beta chains sequenced from a single sample in a study of CD8 T cells in ankylosing spondylitis. MiXCR, run by TCRdb on the 5' RACE reads, gives a single entry per CDR3 protein. The table records tens of thousands of distinct CDR3 sequences, 8% to 13% of them present only once. Sequencing input: blood, either unsorted or a sorted T cell fraction (not recorded which). The source is a male donor with ankylosing spondylitis or in good health (not recorded which).

This clonotype was seen ten or more times. The rearrangement joins TRBV27 to TRBJ1-4; no reliable D call. CDR3 length equals 13 residues. V was clipped by 5 bases and J by 5 bases, with 9 bases between them. CDR1 is MNHEY, CDR2 SMNVEV, per germline (reference sequence). CDR3 region: CASSGVGNEKLFF. The DNA for the CDR3 is TGTGCCAGCAGTGGCGTGGGAAATGAAAAACTGTTTTTT.

This clonotype was picked up many times. Compared with germline, one end of the junction differs, possibly owing to a read error. The chain joins TRBV2 to TRBJ1-5; the D is unclear. Germline CDR1 and CDR2: SNHLY and FYNNEI. This CDR3 has 15 amino acids. The CDR3 spells CASSEGAGSLQAQHF. CDR3 nucleotides: TGTGCCAGCAGTGAAGGGGCAGGTTCCCTTCAGGCCCAGCATTTT.

This clonotype was observed at least ten times. This rearrangement joins TRBV5-1 to TRBJ2-7; 8 bases map to TRBD2. Looked up from germline, CDR1 is SGHRS and CDR2 is YFSETQ. V was clipped by 4 bases and J by 1 base; unmatched bases: 16. This CDR3 has 18 amino acids. Here the CDR3 reads CASSPNQMGSGVSYEQYF. The CDR3 nucleotides read TGCGCCAGCAGCCCAAACCAGATGGGTAGCGGGGTATCCTACGAGCAGTACTTC.

This clonotype came up a few times. V usage is TRBV19 and J usage is TRBJ1-1, with D unclear. Germline V gives CDR1 LNHDA, CDR2 SQIVND (reference sequence). This CDR3 region has 13 residues. V gave up 3 bases and J gave up 0 bases, with 5 bases separating them. The CDR3 nucleotides read TGTGCCAGTAGTATTTTGGTGAACACTGAAGCTTTCTTT. The encoded protein is CASSILVNTEAFF.

In its sample, this clonotype was seen a few times. The rearrangement uses TRBV14 and TRBJ2-1, with 10 positions matching TRBD2. V trimming: 4 bases; J trimming: 3 bases; junction bases outside the gene matches: 9. This CDR3 spans 17 amino acids. Germline V gene lookup returns CDR1 SGHDN and CDR2 FVKESK. The CDR3 DNA sequence: TGTGCCAGCAGCCTAAGCGGGGGGGATCTGTACTACAATGAGCAGTTCTTC. The encoded protein is CASSLSGGDLYYNEQFF.

The sample holds many counts of this clonotype. The chain employs TRBV12-3 or TRBV12-4 and TRBJ2-7; D unresolved. V lost 3 bases and J 3 bases, leaving 12 bases between the germline ends. The CDR3 totals 14 residues. CDR3 residues: CASSLRRQNYEQYF. The CDR3 DNA sequence: TGTGCCAGCAGTTTGAGGCGGCAGAACTACGAGCAGTACTTC.

This clonotype was observed many times. The chain has TRBV3-1 and TRBJ1-1; no clear D gene. The CDR3 has 14 residues. Per the germline V gene, CDR1 is LGHDT and CDR2 is YNNKEL (reference sequence). With 0 bases removed from V and 0 bases from J, the gap between germline ends came to 5 bases. Here the CDR3 reads CASSQDHLNTEAFF. The DNA of the CDR3 is TGTGCCAGCAGCCAAGATCACCTGAACACTGAAGCTTTCTTT.

This clonotype was detected ten times or more. The V call is TRBV28, the J call TRBJ1-5; 10 positions match TRBD1. Trimming cost V 0 bases and J 16 bases; bases outside gene matches: 18. Germline CDR1 and CDR2: MDHEN and SYDVKM. This CDR3 is built from 17 residues. The chain's CDR3 is CASSLWTPGTGVLEGHF. CDR3 nucleotides: TGTGCCAGCAGTTTATGGACTCCCGGGACAGGGGTGCTAGAAGGACATTTT.

Many counts were recorded for this clonotype. The rearrangement links TRBV5-1 to TRBJ1-1; D uncertain. The V gene's germline CDR1 is SGHRS and CDR2 YFSETQ. Trimming removed 1 base at V and 0 bases at J, with 7 bases between. This CDR3 has 14 amino acids. CDR3 nucleotides: TGCGCCAGCAGCTTGCCCGGTATGAACACTGAAGCTTTCTTT. It codes for CASSLPGMNTEAFF.

The V and J genes are TRBV7-9 and TRBJ2-3; a possible D gene is TRBD2 (7 bases). Germline loops: CDR1 SEHNR, CDR2 FQNEAQ (reference sequence). The V gene lost 8 bases and the J gene lost 5 bases, with 14 bases spanning the gap. This CDR3 contains 13 residues. The CDR3 loop reads CASQGGAGDTQYF. CDR3 nucleotides: TGTGCCAGCCAAGGGGGGGCGGGAGATACGCAGTATTTT. Supplemented by reference TRBV7-9 and TRBJ2-3, the full variable domain reads DTGVSQNPRHKITKRGQNVTFRCDPISEHNRLYWYRQTLGQGPEFLTYFQNEAQLEKSRLLSDRFSAERPKGSFSTLEIQRTEQGDSAMYLCASQGGAGDTQYFGPGTRLTVL.

At least ten counts were recorded for this clonotype. This rearrangement joins TRBV12-3 or TRBV12-4 to TRBJ2-7; a possible D gene is TRBD2 (6 bases). This CDR3 contains 14 residues. Trimming took 0 bases from V and 1 from J, leaving 7 bases between them. This chain's CDR3 is CASSLAGGSYEQYF. The CDR3 bases are TGTGCCAGCAGTTTAGCGGGGGGATCCTACGAGCAGTACTTC.

The gene calls are TRBV7-9 and TRBJ2-2; D unresolved. Germline V CDR1 and CDR2: SEHNR, FQNEAQ (reference sequence). The CDR3 extends over 14 amino acids. Trimming removed 6 bases at V and 1 base at J, with 9 bases between. CDR3 sequence: CASRLNRNTGELFF. As DNA, the CDR3 is TGTGCCAGCAGACTTAACAGGAACACCGGGGAGCTGTTTTTT.

The chain joins TRBV5-8 to TRBJ2-3, with 8 bases that match TRBD2. Germline V gene data show CDR1 as SGHTS and CDR2 as YDEGEE. The CDR3 runs 17 residues. With 6 bases clipped from V and 2 bases from J, the junction kept 14 bases outside the gene matches. CDR3: CASTGGRWRGDTDTQYF. The CDR3 bases are TGTGCCAGCACCGGGGGACGGTGGCGGGGGGACACAGATACGCAGTATTTT.

Ten or more counts support this clonotype. The chain has TRBV24-1 and TRBJ2-2, with TRBD1 identical over 8 bases. V was pared by 10 bases and J by 0 bases, with 3 bases of the junction left unmatched. Germline assignment: CDR1 KGHDR and CDR2 SFDVKD. This CDR3 has 14 residues. The DNA for the CDR3 is TGTGCCACTCAGGGGGCGCCGAACACCGGGGAGCTGTTTTTT. It translates to CATQGAPNTGELFF.